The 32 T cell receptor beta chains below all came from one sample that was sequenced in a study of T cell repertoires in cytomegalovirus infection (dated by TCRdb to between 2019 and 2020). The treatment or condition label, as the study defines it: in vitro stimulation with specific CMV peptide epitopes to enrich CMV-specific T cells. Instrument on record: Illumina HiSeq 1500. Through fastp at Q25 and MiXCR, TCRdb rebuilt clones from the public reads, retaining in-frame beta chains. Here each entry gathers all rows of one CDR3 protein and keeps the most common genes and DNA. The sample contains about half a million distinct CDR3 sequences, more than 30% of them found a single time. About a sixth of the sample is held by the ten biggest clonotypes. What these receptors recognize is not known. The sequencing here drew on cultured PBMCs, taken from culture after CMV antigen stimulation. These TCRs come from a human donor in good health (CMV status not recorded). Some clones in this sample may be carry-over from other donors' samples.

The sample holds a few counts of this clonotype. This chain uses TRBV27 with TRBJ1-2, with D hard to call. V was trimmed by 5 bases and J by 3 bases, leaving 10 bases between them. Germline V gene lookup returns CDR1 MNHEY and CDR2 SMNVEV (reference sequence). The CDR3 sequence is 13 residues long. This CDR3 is CASSGSSYYGYTF. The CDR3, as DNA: TGTGCCAGCAGTGGAAGTAGTTACTATGGCTACACCTTC.

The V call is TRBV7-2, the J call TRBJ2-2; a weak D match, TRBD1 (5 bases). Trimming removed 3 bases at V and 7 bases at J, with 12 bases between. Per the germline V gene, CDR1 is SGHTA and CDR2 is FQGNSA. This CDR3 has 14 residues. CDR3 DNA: TGTGCCAGCAGCTTTAATCAGGGAATCGGGGAGCTGTTTTTT. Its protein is CASSFNQGIGELFF.

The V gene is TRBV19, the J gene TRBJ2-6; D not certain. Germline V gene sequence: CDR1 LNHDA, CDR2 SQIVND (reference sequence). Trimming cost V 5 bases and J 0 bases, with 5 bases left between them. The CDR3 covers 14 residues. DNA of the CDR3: TGTGCCAGTAGTCCCGGCTCTGGGGCCAACGTCCTGACTTTC. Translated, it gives CASSPGSGANVLTF. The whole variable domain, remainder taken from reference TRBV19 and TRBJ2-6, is DGGITQSPKYLFRKEGQNVTLSCEQNLNHDAMYWYRQDPGQGLRLIYYSQIVNDFQKGDIAEGYSVSREKKESFPLTVTSAQKNPTAFYLCASSPGSGANVLTFGAGSRLTVL.

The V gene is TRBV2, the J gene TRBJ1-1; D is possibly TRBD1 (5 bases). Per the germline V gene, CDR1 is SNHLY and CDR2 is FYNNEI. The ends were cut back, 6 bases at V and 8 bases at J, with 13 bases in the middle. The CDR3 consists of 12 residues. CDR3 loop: CASRGGLAEAFF. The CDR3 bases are TGTGCCAGCAGGGGGGGACTAGCCGAAGCTTTCTTT.

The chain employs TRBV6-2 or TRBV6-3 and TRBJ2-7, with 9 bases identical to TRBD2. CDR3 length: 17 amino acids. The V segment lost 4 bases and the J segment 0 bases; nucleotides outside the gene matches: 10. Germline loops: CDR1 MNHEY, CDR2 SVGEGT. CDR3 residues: CASSSKLAGILSYEQYF. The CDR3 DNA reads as TGTGCCAGCAGTTCCAAACTAGCGGGCATACTCTCCTACGAGCAGTACTTC.

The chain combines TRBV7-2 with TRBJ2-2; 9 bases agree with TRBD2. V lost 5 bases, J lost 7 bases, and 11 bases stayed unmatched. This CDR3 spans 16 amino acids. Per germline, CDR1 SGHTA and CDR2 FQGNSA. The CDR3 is CASSQAGGNFGGELFF. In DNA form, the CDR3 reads TGTGCCAGCAGCCAAGCGGGAGGAAATTTCGGCGGGGAGCTGTTTTTT.

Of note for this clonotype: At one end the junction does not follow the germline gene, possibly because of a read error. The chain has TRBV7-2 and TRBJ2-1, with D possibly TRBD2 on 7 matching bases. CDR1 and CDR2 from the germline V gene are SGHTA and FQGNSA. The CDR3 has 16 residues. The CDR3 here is CASSLGGGRIYNVQFF. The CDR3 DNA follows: TGTGCCAGCAGCTTAGGGGGGGGGCGAATTTACAATGTGCAGTTCTTC.

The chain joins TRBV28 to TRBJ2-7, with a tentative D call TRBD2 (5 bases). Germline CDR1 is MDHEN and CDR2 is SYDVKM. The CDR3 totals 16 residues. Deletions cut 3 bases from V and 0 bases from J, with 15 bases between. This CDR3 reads CASSFGGRKSSYEQYF. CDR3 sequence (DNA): TGTGCCAGCAGTTTTGGAGGTAGAAAGAGCTCCTACGAGCAGTACTTC.

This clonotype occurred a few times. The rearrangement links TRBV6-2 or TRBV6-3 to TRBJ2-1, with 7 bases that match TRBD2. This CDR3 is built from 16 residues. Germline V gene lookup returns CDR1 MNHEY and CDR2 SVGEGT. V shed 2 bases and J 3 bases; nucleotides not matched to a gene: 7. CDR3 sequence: CASSYQASGYYNEQFF. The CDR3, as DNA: TGTGCCAGCAGTTACCAGGCTAGCGGATACTACAATGAGCAGTTCTTC.

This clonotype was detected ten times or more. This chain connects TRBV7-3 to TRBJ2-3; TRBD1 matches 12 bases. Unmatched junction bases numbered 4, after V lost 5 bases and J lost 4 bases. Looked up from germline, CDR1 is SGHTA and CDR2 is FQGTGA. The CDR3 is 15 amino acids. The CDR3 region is CASSPGQGASDTQYF. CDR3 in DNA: TGTGCCAGCAGCCCGGGACAGGGGGCATCAGATACGCAGTATTTT. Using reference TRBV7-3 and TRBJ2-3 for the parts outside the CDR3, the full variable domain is GAGVSQTPSNKVTEKGKYVELRCDPISGHTALYWYRQSLGQGPEFLIYFQGTGAADDSGLPNDRFFAVRPEGSVSTLKIQRTERGDSAVYLCASSPGQGASDTQYFGPGTRLTVL.

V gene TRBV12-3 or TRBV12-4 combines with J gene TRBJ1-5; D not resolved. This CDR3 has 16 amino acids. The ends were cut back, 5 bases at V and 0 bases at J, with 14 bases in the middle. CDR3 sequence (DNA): TGTGCCAGCAGTCCGTACAAAGGGTATAGCAATCAGCCCCAGCATTTT. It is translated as CASSPYKGYSNQPQHF.

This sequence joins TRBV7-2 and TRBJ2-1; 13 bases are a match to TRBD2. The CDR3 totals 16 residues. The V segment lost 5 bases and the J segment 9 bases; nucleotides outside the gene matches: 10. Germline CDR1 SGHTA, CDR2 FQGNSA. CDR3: CASSVGLAGKTGEQFF. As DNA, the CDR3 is TGTGCCAGCAGCGTGGGACTAGCGGGAAAGACGGGTGAGCAGTTCTTC. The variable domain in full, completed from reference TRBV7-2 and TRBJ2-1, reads GAGVSQSPSNKVTEKGKDVELRCDPISGHTALYWYRQSLGQGLEFLIYFQGNSAPDKSGLPSDRFSAERTGGSVSTLTIQRTQQEDSAVYLCASSVGLAGKTGEQFFGPGTRLTVL.

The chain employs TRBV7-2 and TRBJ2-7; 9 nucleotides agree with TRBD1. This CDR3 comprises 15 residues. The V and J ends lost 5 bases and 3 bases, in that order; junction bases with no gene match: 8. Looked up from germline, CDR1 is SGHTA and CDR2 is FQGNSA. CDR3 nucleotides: TGTGCCAGCAGCCGGGGACAGGGTAAAGACTACGAGCAGTACTTC. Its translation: CASSRGQGKDYEQYF.

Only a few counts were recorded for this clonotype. The CDR3 is CASSPDGNSYNEQFF. The CDR3 DNA follows: TGTGCCAGCAGCCCGGACGGGAACTCCTACAATGAGCAGTTCTTC. The chain is built from TRBV5-6 and TRBJ2-1; TRBD2 might be the D (5 bases). CDR3 length: 15 residues. Germline CDR1 is SGHDT and CDR2 is YYEEEE. V dropped 4 bases and J dropped 0 bases, with 11 bases sitting between them.

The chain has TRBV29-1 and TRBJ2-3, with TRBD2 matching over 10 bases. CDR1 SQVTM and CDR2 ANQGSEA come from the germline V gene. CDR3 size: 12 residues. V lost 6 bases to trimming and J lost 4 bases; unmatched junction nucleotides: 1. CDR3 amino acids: CSVSGRADTQYF. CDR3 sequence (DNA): TGCAGCGTCAGCGGGAGGGCAGATACGCAGTATTTT.

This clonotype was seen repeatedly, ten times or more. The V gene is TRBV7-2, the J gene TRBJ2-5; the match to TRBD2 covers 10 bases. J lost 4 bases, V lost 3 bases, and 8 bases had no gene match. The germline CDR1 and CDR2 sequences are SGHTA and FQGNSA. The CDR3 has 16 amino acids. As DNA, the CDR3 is TGTGCCAGCAGCTTGGGGAGTAGCGGGGGGCGAGAGACCCAGTACTTC. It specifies CASSLGSSGGRETQYF.

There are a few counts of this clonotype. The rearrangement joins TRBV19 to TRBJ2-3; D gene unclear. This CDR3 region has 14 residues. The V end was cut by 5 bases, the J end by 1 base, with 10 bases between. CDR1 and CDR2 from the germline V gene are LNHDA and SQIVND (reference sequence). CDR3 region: CASSYDGGTDTQYF. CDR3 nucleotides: TGTGCCAGTAGTTATGATGGTGGCACAGATACGCAGTATTTT.

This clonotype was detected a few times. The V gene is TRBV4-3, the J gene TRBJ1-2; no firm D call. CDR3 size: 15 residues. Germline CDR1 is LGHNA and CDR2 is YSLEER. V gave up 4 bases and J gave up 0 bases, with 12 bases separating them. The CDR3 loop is CASSPTNGANYGYTF. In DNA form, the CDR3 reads TGCGCCAGCAGCCCAACAAACGGGGCTAACTATGGCTACACCTTC.

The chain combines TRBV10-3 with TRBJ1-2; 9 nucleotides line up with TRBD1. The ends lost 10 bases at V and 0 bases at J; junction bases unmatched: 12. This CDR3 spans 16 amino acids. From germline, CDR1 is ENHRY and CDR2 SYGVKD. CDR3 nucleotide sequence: TGTGCCACACAACAGGGGGCTGGTGCGGCTAACTATGGCTACACCTTC. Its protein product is CATQQGAGAANYGYTF.

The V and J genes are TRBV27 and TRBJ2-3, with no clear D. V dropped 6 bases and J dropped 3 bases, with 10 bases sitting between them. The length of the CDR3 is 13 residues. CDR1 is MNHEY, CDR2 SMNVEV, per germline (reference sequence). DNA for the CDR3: TGTGCCAGCAGGAAGTGGGAAACAGATACGCAGTATTTT. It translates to CASRKWETDTQYF.

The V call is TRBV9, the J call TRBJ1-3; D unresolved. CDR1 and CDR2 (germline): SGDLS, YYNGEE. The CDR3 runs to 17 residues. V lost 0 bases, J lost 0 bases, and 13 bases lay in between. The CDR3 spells CASSVDQNRLSGNTIYF. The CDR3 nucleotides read TGTGCCAGCAGCGTAGACCAGAATCGTCTCTCTGGAAACACCATATATTTT.

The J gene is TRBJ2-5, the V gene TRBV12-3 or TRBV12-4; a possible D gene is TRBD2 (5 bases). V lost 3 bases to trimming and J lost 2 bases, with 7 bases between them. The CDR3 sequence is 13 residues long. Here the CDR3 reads CASSFQRQETQYF. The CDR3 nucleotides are TGTGCCAGCAGTTTTCAGCGGCAAGAGACCCAGTACTTC.

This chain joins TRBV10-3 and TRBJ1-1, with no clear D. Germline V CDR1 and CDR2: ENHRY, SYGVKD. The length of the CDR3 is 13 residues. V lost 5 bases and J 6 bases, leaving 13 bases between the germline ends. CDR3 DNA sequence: TGTGCCATCAGTCCGGGGTTAGTACCTGAAGCTTTCTTT. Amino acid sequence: CAISPGLVPEAFF.

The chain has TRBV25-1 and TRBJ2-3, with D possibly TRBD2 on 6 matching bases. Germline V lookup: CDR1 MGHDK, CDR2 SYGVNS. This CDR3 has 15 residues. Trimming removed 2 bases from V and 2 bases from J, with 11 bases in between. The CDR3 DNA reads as TGTGCCAGCAGTGAACCGGGACTCTACACAGATACGCAGTATTTT. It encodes CASSEPGLYTDTQYF.

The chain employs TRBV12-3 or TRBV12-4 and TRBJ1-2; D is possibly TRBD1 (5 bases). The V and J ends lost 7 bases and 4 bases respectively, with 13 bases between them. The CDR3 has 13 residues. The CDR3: CASTRDWGYGYTF. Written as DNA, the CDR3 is TGTGCCAGCACGCGGGACTGGGGCTATGGCTACACCTTC.

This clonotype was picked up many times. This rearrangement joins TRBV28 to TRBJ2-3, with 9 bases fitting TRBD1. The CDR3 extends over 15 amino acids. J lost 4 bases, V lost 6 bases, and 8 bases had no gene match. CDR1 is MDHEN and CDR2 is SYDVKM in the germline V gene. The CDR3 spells CASSTGTGWSDTQYF. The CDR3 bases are TGTGCCAGCAGCACCGGGACAGGGTGGTCAGATACGCAGTATTTT.

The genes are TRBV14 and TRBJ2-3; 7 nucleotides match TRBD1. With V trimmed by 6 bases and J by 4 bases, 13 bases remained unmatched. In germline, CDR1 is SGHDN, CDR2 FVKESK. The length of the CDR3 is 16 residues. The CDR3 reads CASRPLQGSPADTQYF. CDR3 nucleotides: TGTGCCAGCAGACCCTTACAGGGGTCCCCCGCAGATACGCAGTATTTT.

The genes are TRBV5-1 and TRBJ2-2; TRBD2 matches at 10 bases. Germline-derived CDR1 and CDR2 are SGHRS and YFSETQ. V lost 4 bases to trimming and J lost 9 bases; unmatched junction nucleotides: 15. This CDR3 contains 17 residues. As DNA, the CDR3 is TGCGCCAGCAGCCCGCGAGGGGCTAGCGGGAGTAACAGGGAGCTGTTTTTT. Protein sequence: CASSPRGASGSNRELFF.

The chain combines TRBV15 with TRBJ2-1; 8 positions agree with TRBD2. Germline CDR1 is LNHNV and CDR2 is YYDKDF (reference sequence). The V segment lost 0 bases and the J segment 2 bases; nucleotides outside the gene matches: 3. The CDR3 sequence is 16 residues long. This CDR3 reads CATSREREVPYNEQFF. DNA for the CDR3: TGTGCCACCAGCAGAGAGCGGGAGGTGCCCTACAATGAGCAGTTCTTC.

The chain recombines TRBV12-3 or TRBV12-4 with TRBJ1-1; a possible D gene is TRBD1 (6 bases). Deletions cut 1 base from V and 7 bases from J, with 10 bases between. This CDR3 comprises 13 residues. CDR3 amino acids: CASSLGGGFEAFF. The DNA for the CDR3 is TGTGCCAGCAGTTTAGGCGGGGGCTTTGAAGCTTTCTTT.

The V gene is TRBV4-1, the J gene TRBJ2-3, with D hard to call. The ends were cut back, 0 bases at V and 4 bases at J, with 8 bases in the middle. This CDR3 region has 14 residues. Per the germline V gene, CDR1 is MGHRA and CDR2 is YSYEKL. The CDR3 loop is CASSQDGTADTQYF. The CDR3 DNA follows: TGCGCCAGCAGCCAAGACGGCACGGCAGATACGCAGTATTTT.

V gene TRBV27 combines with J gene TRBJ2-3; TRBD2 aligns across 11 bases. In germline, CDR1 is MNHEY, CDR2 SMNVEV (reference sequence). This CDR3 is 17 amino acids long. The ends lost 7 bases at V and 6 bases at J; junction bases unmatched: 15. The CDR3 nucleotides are TGTGCCAGCAACCCTAGCGGGCTAGCGGGAGGTACCGATACGCAGTATTTT. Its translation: CASNPSGLAGGTDTQYF.